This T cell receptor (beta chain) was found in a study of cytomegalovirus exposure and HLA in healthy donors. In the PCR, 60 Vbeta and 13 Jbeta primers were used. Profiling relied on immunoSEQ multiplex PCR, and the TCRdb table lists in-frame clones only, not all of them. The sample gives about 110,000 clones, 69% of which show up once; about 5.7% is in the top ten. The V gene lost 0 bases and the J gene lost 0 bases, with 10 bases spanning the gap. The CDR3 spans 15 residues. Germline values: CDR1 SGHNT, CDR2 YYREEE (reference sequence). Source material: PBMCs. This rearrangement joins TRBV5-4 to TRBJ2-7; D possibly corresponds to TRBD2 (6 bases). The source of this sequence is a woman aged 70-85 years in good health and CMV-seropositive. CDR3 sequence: CASSLDAGSSYEQYF. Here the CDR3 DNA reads TGTGCCAGCAGCTTGGACGCGGGGAGCTCCTACGAGCAGTACTTC.